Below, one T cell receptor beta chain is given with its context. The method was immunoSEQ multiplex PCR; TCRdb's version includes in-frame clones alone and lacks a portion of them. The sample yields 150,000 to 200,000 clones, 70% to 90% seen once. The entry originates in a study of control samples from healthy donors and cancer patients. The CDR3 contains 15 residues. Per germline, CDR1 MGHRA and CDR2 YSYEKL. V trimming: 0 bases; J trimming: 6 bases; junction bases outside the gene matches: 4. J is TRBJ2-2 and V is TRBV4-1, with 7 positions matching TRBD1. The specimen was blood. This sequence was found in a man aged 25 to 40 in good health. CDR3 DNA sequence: TGCGCCAGCAGCCAAGAGGCAGGGGGTCCCGGGGAGCTGTTTTTT. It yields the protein CASSQEAGGPGELFF.